This T cell receptor beta chain was captured in a study of blood T cell repertoires in COVID-19. Across the study: COVID-19 samples from acute and convalescent phases originated in the United States, Italy and Spain.

The CDR3 spans 15 residues. Per the germline V gene, CDR1 is KGHDR and CDR2 is SFDVKD. V shed 4 bases and J 2 bases; nucleotides not matched to a gene: 6. One Seattle source followed patients from active infection through their disease course. In the original processing: The assay estimated nucleated cells by amplifying reference gene primers. Method: immunoSEQ multiplex PCR; TCRdb's copy keeps in-frame clones and lacks some. V, J and clone size are taken as reported in that table, and D and trimming were inferred from the DNA itself. The sample lists over 60,000 clones, approximately 80% occurring once.

The chain recombines TRBV24-1 with TRBJ2-7, with TRBD1 identical over 8 bases. Sequences were obtained from peripheral blood. The origin of this receptor is a man between 45 and 60 years old with COVID-19, enrolled during active disease. The CDR3 loop reads CATSEGQGNTYEQYF. The CDR3 nucleotides read TGTGCCACCAGTGAAGGACAGGGAAACACCTACGAGCAGTACTTC.